This T cell receptor (beta chain) was documented in a study of cytomegalovirus exposure and HLA in healthy donors. Trimming shortened V by 1 base and J by 6 bases, and 16 bases separated the two germline ends. CDR3 size: 16 residues. Germline V gene data show CDR1 as LNHDA and CDR2 as SQIVND (reference sequence). Amplification used 60 Vbeta primers and 13 Jbeta primers. Assay: immunoSEQ multiplex PCR; the TCRdb copy retains only in-frame clones and omits some. The sample carries 90,000 or so clones, 78% recorded once. Sequenced: PBMCs. This TCR derives from a male donor in good health and CMV-seropositive. The rearrangement uses TRBV19 and TRBJ1-5; perhaps TRBD1 as D (6 bases). The CDR3 loop reads CASSIGLQGSSQPQHF. CDR3 DNA: TGTGCCAGTAGTATAGGCCTCCAGGGGTCGAGTCAGCCCCAGCATTTT.